This is a list of T cell receptor beta chains from one sample in a study of regulatory T cells in long-lasting Graves disease. One entry per CDR3 protein results from TCRdb running MiXCR on the multiplex PCR reads. The table shows around 460,000 distinct CDR3 sequences, with approximately 21% occurring only once. The source material was peripheral blood mononuclear cells (PBMCs), sampled when the disease was refractory, from a patient treated with antithyroid drugs. Receptors originate from a female donor with Graves disease. The CDR3 runs from the conserved cysteine through the conserved F or W. The D gene is left open where the match is weak. Expanded clones get a size class; other rows say once, few or many, or leave the size out.

>TRBV3-1|NA|TRBJ2-7|NA
TGTGCCAGCAGCCAAGGGGTTAAGAGCTCCTACGAGCAGTACTTC
CASSQGVKSSYEQYF
>TRBV7-8|many|TRBJ2-7|NA
TGTGCCAGCAGCTTAGACGCTTGGTACAGAAAGGGCTACGAGCAGTACTTC
CASSLDAWYRKGYEQYF
>TRBV24-1|NA|TRBJ1-5|NA
TGTGCCACCAGTGATGGGCAGAGCTACAATCAGCCCCAGCATTTT
CATSDGQSYNQPQHF
>TRBV12-3/TRBV12-4|many|TRBJ1-4|NA
TGTGCCAGCAGTTGGGAGGTTCCTGAAAAACTGTTTTTT
CASSWEVPEKLFF
>TRBV7-2|NA|TRBJ1-2|NA
TGTGCCAGCAATCCCTGGGGGGGGCAAAGTGGCTACACCTTC
CASNPWGGQSGYTF
>TRBV2|many|TRBJ1-4|NA
TGTGCCAGCACTCCCCTAGGGAGCGGCGAAAAACTGTTTTTT
CASTPLGSGEKLFF
>TRBV20-1|few|TRBJ2-7|TRBD2
TGCAGTGCTAGAGATACTAGCGGGAGTTATGAGCAGTACTTC
CSARDTSGSYEQYF
>TRBV6-5|few|TRBJ2-7|NA
TGTGCCAGCAGTTACCAACTGGGCTACGAGCAGTACTTC
CASSYQLGYEQYF
>TRBV29-1|NA|TRBJ2-2|TRBD1
TGCAGCGGGGGGACAGGGAACACCGGGGAGCTGTTTTTT
CSGGTGNTGELFF
>TRBV6-1|few|TRBJ2-7|NA
TGTGCCAGCAGTGAAGCTGCCAGGTCCTACGAGCAGTACTTC
CASSEAARSYEQYF
>TRBV27|NA|TRBJ2-2|NA
TGTGCCAGCCGCCCCGCGGTGGGCGGGGAGCTGTTTTTT
CASRPAVGGELFF
>TRBV30|many|TRBJ2-5|NA
TGTGCCTGGAGTGCCATTCAAGAGACCCAGTACTTC
CAWSAIQETQYF
>TRBV7-2|NA|TRBJ2-1|NA
TGTGCCAGCAGCTCCCGGACCGCTAGCAGCAATGAGCAGTTCTTC
CASSSRTASSNEQFF
>TRBV2|few|TRBJ2-2|NA
TGTGCCAGCAGATCTGGGGTCGGCGGGGAGCTGTTTTTT
CASRSGVGGELFF
>TRBV7-9|few|TRBJ1-1|TRBD1
TGTGCCAGCAGCCCGAGAACAGGGGGCTTAACTGAAGCTTTCTTT
CASSPRTGGLTEAFF
>TRBV2|many|TRBJ2-5|NA
TGTGCCAGCAGTGAAAGTCATCTGTTACGAGAGACCCAGTACTTC
CASSESHLLRETQYF
>TRBV20-1|many|TRBJ2-7|NA
TGCAGTGCTAGAGGGGATTTTGTAAGCCAGACCTACGAGCAGTACTTC
CSARGDFVSQTYEQYF
>TRBV2|many|TRBJ2-7|TRBD2
TGTGCCTCGACCCCAGCTAGCGGGGGAGTCCTTCCCTACGAGCAGTACTTC
CASTPASGGVLPYEQYF
>TRBV6-5|many|TRBJ2-7|NA
TGTGCCAGCAGTTCCGGACTCCCAATCTACGAGCAGTACTTC
CASSSGLPIYEQYF
>TRBV29-1|few|TRBJ1-4|TRBD1
TGCAGCGTGGGACAGGGGTTTAATGAAAAACTGTTTTTT
CSVGQGFNEKLFF
>TRBV9|NA|TRBJ2-2|NA
TGTGCCAGCAGCGTCAAGGGTGTGAGAGGCGGGGAGCTGTTTTTT
CASSVKGVRGGELFF
>TRBV5-1|few|TRBJ1-5|NA
TGCGCCAGCAGCCGGGGAACGGGTGGCAATCAGCCCCAGCATTTT
CASSRGTGGNQPQHF
>TRBV28|many|TRBJ2-5|NA
TGTGCCAGCAGTTTTGACGGGCAAGAGACCCAGTACTTC
CASSFDGQETQYF
>TRBV7-2|many|TRBJ2-5|NA
TGTGCCAGCAGCTTAGGGGGAGTGACGGAGACCCAGTACTTC
CASSLGGVTETQYF
>TRBV7-9|few|TRBJ1-2|NA
TGTGCCAGCAGCACACCAAACGGGGATTATGGCTACACCTTC
CASSTPNGDYGYTF
>TRBV30|NA|TRBJ2-5|NA
TGTGCCTGGGGAGAATTCCAAGAGACCCAGTACTTC
CAWGEFQETQYF
>TRBV6-1|many|TRBJ2-7|TRBD1
TGTGCCAGCAACCCTATTGCTGGGACAGGGCTACCCGAGCAGTACTTC
CASNPIAGTGLPEQYF
>TRBV6-2/TRBV6-3|NA|TRBJ2-1|TRBD2
TGTGCCAGCAGTTGGTTAGCGGGTAACAATGAGCAGTTCTTC
CASSWLAGNNEQFF
>TRBV11-2|many|TRBJ1-1|NA
TGTGCCAGCAGCTTAGATCTCCATAACACTGAAGCTTTCTTT
CASSLDLHNTEAFF
>TRBV11-2|many|TRBJ1-4|TRBD1
TGTGCCAGCAGCTTGACAGGGGGCCGGGCTAATGAAAAACTGTTTTTT
CASSLTGGRANEKLFF
>TRBV19|many|TRBJ1-2|NA
TGTGCCAGTAGTTACCCAGGAGGAGATGGCTACACCTTC
CASSYPGGDGYTF
>TRBV11-2|few|TRBJ1-1|TRBD1
TGTGCCAGCAGCTTAGCGCTACAGGGGACTGAAGCTTTCTTT
CASSLALQGTEAFF
>TRBV19|NA|TRBJ1-5|NA
TGTGCCAGTAGTACGGCTTGGGTAGGGGGGAATCAGCCCCAGCATTTT
CASSTAWVGGNQPQHF
>TRBV12-3/TRBV12-4|many|TRBJ2-4|NA
TGTGCCAGCACCCTGGGTAGCTCCCCTGGGGAAAACATTCAGTACTTC
CASTLGSSPGENIQYF
>TRBV7-2|few|TRBJ2-7|TRBD1
TGTGCCAGCAGCTTAGTCCCAGGGGGCGCCTACGAGCAGTACTTC
CASSLVPGGAYEQYF
>TRBV7-9|many|TRBJ2-7|TRBD2
TGTGCCAGCAGCTTATCTAGCGGGGGGGTGGACGAGCAGTACTTC
CASSLSSGGVDEQYF
>TRBV11-2|many|TRBJ1-2|NA
TGTGCCAGCAGCTTACGGGGTCACGGCTACACCTTC
CASSLRGHGYTF
>TRBV12-5|few|TRBJ1-5|NA
TGTGCTAGTGGTTTGGCCCCCCTTTGGACGTGGGGCAATCAGCCCCAGCATTTT
CASGLAPLWTWGNQPQHF
>TRBV11-2|many|TRBJ1-1|TRBD1
TGTGCCAGCAGCCCAATACAGGGGGCGGGTGAAGCTTTCTTT
CASSPIQGAGEAFF
>TRBV6-2/TRBV6-3|NA|TRBJ2-2|TRBD2
TGTGCCAGCAGTCTAGCGGGCCCGAACACCGGGGAGCTGTTTTTT
CASSLAGPNTGELFF
>TRBV19|NA|TRBJ1-5|NA
TGTGCCAGTAGTAACACAGCGAATCAGCCCCAGCATTTT
CASSNTANQPQHF
>TRBV7-7|NA|TRBJ2-7|TRBD2
TGTGCTAGCAGCTTATCTACTGGGGGAGGGACCTACGAGCAGTACTTC
CASSLSTGGGTYEQYF
>TRBV28|many|TRBJ1-5|NA
TGTGCCAGCACCCTCCTGAGGGTGGGCAATCAGCCCCAGCATTTT
CASTLLRVGNQPQHF
>TRBV7-8|NA|TRBJ2-1|NA
TGTGCCAGCAGCTTAGTGAGGCACAATGAGCAGTTCTTC
CASSLVRHNEQFF
>TRBV28|few|TRBJ2-7|TRBD2
TGTGCCAGCAGCCCCCAGCGGGAGGTCTCCTACGAGCAGTACTTC
CASSPQREVSYEQYF
>TRBV28|few|TRBJ2-7|NA
TGTGCCAGCAGTTTTCGGGGACTCTACTACGAGCAGTACTTC
CASSFRGLYYEQYF
>TRBV2|NA|TRBJ2-1|NA
TGTGCCAGCAGTGAAGCTGACAGTTCCTACAATGAGCAGTTCTTC
CASSEADSSYNEQFF
>TRBV20-1|many|TRBJ2-5|TRBD1
TGCAGTGCTAGTTCCCCGGGACAGCTGAATCAAGAGACCCAGTACTTC
CSASSPGQLNQETQYF
>TRBV28|many|TRBJ1-4|NA
TGTGCCAGCAGTTTTGGGGCAAGGGGAGATGAAAAACTGTTTTTT
CASSFGARGDEKLFF
>TRBV24-1|few|TRBJ1-1|NA
TGTGCCACTCGGGGACCGAACACTGAAGCTTTCTTT
CATRGPNTEAFF
>TRBV20-1|many|TRBJ1-2|NA
TGCAGTGCTACCTCCCGGGAAGAGGAAACCTTC
CSATSREEETF
>TRBV20-1|NA|TRBJ2-2|NA
TGCAGTGCTAGAGATGTGGATAACACCGGGGAGCTGTTTTTT
CSARDVDNTGELFF
>TRBV6-5|many|TRBJ1-1|NA
TGTGCCAGCAGTTTGTGGCGTCTGAACACTGAAGCTTTCTTT
CASSLWRLNTEAFF
>TRBV5-1|NA|TRBJ1-2|NA
TGCGCCAGTCGGAGGGGGAGAGACTATGGCTACACCTTC
CASRRGRDYGYTF
>TRBV15|many|TRBJ1-5|NA
TGTGCCACCAGCAGAGATAGGGCGGGCAATCAGCCCCAGCATTTT
CATSRDRAGNQPQHF
>TRBV6-1|NA|TRBJ2-5|NA
TGTGCCAGCAGCATAAACAGCCAAGAGACCCAGTACTTC
CASSINSQETQYF